Following are 22 T cell receptor beta chains from one sample sequenced in a study of T cell responses to AZD1222 COVID-19 vaccine. Data came from immunoSEQ multiplex PCR; TCRdb stores just in-frame clones and leaves some out. The sample has about 180,000 clones, about 91% seen once. Sequenced here: peripheral blood, sampled 28 days after the second AZD1222 dose. The receptors here all came from an adult who received the AZD1222 COVID-19 vaccine.

The chain is built from TRBV7-9 and TRBJ2-2, with 7 bases aligning to TRBD1. Germline V gene sequence: CDR1 SEHNR, CDR2 FQNEAQ (reference sequence). This CDR3 spans 14 amino acids. V was clipped by 9 bases and J by 5 bases; unmatched bases: 9. The CDR3 DNA reads TGTGCCAGTACACGACAGGGTCGGACCGGGGAGCTGTTTTTT. Translated: CASTRQGRTGELFF. Based on the CDR3 plus reference TRBV7-9 and TRBJ2-2, the full variable domain is DTGVSQNPRHKITKRGQNVTFRCDPISEHNRLYWYRQTLGQGPEFLTYFQNEAQLEKSRLLSDRFSAERPKGSFSTLEIQRTEQGDSAMYLCASTRQGRTGELFFGEGSRLTVL.

The V and J genes are TRBV28 and TRBJ1-4, with TRBD1 matching over 8 bases. From germline, CDR1 is MDHEN and CDR2 SYDVKM. Trimming removed 10 bases from V and 8 bases from J; junction bases left unmatched: 15. The CDR3 sequence is 15 residues long. CDR3 sequence: CATNAGQGLGEKLFF. The CDR3 nucleotides are TGTGCCACTAACGCTGGACAGGGCCTAGGGGAAAAACTGTTTTTT.

This clone has only one observation. The chain employs TRBV28 and TRBJ1-1, with 9 nucleotides matching TRBD1. V trimming: 8 bases; J trimming: 1 base; junction bases outside the gene matches: 2. Germline CDR1 reads MDHEN; CDR2 reads SYDVKM. CDR3 length equals 13 residues. The CDR3 region is CASPGQGNTEAFF. CDR3 DNA sequence: TGTGCCAGCCCGGGACAGGGGAACACTGAAGCTTTCTTT.

The gene calls are TRBV19 and TRBJ2-4; TRBD2 aligns across 7 bases. CDR1 and CDR2 (germline): LNHDA, SQIVND (reference sequence). The V segment lost 5 bases and the J segment 0 bases; nucleotides outside the gene matches: 16. The length of the CDR3 is 19 residues. Here the CDR3 DNA reads TGTGCCAGTAGTGGAGTGGGACGGGTCAGCGGGGAAGCCAAAAACATTCAGTACTTC. Its protein is CASSGVGRVSGEAKNIQYF.

This chain connects TRBV19 to TRBJ1-1; TRBD1 might be the D (5 bases). The CDR3 is 14 amino acids. V was cut by 1 base and J by 2 bases, with 8 bases left in between. Germline CDR1 reads LNHDA; CDR2 reads SQIVND (reference sequence). CDR3 coding DNA: TGTGCCAGTAGTATAGTGGGGCTCAACACTGAAGCTTTCTTT. Amino acids: CASSIVGLNTEAFF.

This clone has just one count. The chain combines TRBV6-1 with TRBJ2-7; 12 bases match TRBD2. This CDR3 region has 16 residues. The V gene end was trimmed by 1 base and the J gene end by 1 base; junction bases not matched to a gene: 2. CDR1 is MNHNS and CDR2 is SASEGT in the germline V gene. CDR3 nucleotide sequence: TGTGCCAGCAGTGAAGGGACTAGCGGGGAATCCTACGAGCAGTACTTC. It yields the protein CASSEGTSGESYEQYF.

The J gene is TRBJ1-1, the V gene TRBV7-9, with D unclear. This CDR3 spans 15 amino acids. Germline V CDR1 and CDR2: SEHNR, FQNEAQ (reference sequence). With 5 bases removed from V and 2 bases from J, the gap between germline ends came to 15 bases. CDR3 protein: CASSPRPAINTEAFF. CDR3 in DNA: TGTGCCAGCAGCCCCCGCCCAGCTATAAACACTGAAGCTTTCTTT.

The V gene is TRBV29-1, the J gene TRBJ2-2, with 7 bases that match TRBD2. V lost 4 bases and J lost 4; bases outside the gene matches: 6. CDR1 and CDR2 (germline): SQVTM, ANQGSEA. CDR3 length: 14 residues. This chain's CDR3 is CSVGAGSGTGELFF. CDR3 DNA sequence: TGCAGCGTTGGAGCGGGGTCCGGCACCGGGGAGCTGTTTTTT.

V usage is TRBV21-1 and J usage is TRBJ1-6; the table's D call TRBD1 went unverified against the DNA. TRBV21-1 is classified as a pseudogene. This CDR3 has 14 amino acids. CDR3 sequence: CASAIRGLRSPLHF. The DNA of the CDR3 is TGTGCCAGCGCTATTAGGGGGCTTCGATCACCCCTCCACTTT.

The chain is built from TRBV6-5 and TRBJ2-7, with D possibly called TRBD1 or TRBD2 (5 bases each). This CDR3 region has 13 residues. The germline V and J ends were trimmed by 5 bases and 3 bases, with 11 bases remaining between them. The germline V gene has CDR1 MNHEY and CDR2 SVGAGI. CDR3 in amino acids: CASSKGRYYEQYF. The CDR3, as DNA: TGTGCCAGCAGTAAGGGACGGTACTACGAGCAGTACTTC.

This chain uses TRBV19 with TRBJ2-7; 8 nucleotides line up with TRBD1. CDR3 length equals 14 residues. J was trimmed by 5 bases and V by 4 bases; bases with no gene match: 7. CDR1 is LNHDA, CDR2 SQIVND, per germline (reference sequence). The CDR3 DNA sequence: TGTGCCAGTAGTACCCGACAGGGGCTCAACGAGCAGTACTTC. Translated, it gives CASSTRQGLNEQYF.

The rearrangement uses TRBV5-1 and TRBJ1-3; D possibly corresponds to TRBD1 (6 bases). V shed 2 bases and J shed 4 bases, with 13 bases lying between them. CDR1 is SGHRS, CDR2 YFSETQ, per germline. The CDR3 covers 15 residues. This CDR3 reads CASSFTGISGNTIYF. The CDR3 coding sequence is TGCGCCAGCAGCTTTACAGGGATATCCGGAAACACCATATATTTT.

This clone was recorded once. V is TRBV20-1 and J is TRBJ2-7, with 11 positions matching TRBD2. Germline values: CDR1 DFQATT, CDR2 SNEGSKA (reference sequence). Trimming cost V 3 bases and J 4 bases; bases outside gene matches: 11. The CDR3 loop spans 16 amino acids. CDR3 sequence reads: CSASRPLAGASYEQYF. The CDR3 DNA sequence: TGCAGTGCTAGTCGGCCACTAGCGGGGGCTTCTTACGAGCAGTACTTC.

The sample holds one count of this clone. The chain joins TRBV7-3 to TRBJ2-1; D is perhaps TRBD1 or TRBD2 (5 bases each). Germline V gene sequence: CDR1 SGHTA, CDR2 FQGTGA. V was shortened by 4 bases and J by 10 bases, with 23 bases between the two germline ends. The CDR3 is 16 amino acids. Written as DNA, the CDR3 is TGTGCCAGCAGCTCCGACCGGGACCGCCGGAGAGGGGAGCAGTTCTTC. Its protein product is CASSSDRDRRRGEQFF.

J is TRBJ2-4 and V is TRBV6-5; the D is unclear. Germline CDR1 reads MNHEY; CDR2 reads SVGAGI. This CDR3 contains 14 residues. V lost 0 bases, J lost 4 bases, and 7 bases lay in between. CDR3 in DNA: TGTGCCAGCAGTTACTCGATCCTTAAAAACATTCAGTACTTC. It yields the protein CASSYSILKNIQYF.

This clone was seen a single time. The rearrangement links TRBV5-3 to TRBJ1-3; D is ambiguous. TRBV5-3 is placed among ORFs of uncertain function. V gave up 3 bases and J gave up 4 bases, with 8 bases separating them. The CDR3 is 13 residues long. Here the CDR3 reads CARSCPPGNTIYF. CDR3 bases: TGTGCCAGAAGCTGCCCCCCCGGAAACACCATATATTTT.

The gene calls are TRBV11-2 and TRBJ1-1; D call uncertain. Germline CDR1 SGHAT, CDR2 FQNNGV. V lost 1 base and J 3 bases, leaving 18 bases between the germline ends. The CDR3 contains 17 residues. CDR3 sequence reads: CASSLVGLGRVDTEAFF. CDR3 coding DNA: TGTGCCAGCAGCTTAGTAGGGTTGGGGAGGGTCGACACTGAAGCTTTCTTT.

The genes are TRBV7-8 and TRBJ2-3; 9 bases agree with TRBD1. The CDR3 totals 15 residues. V trimming: 1 base; J trimming: 5 bases; junction bases outside the gene matches: 4. Germline CDR1 reads SGHVS; CDR2 reads FQNEAQ. CDR3: CASSLGDRDLDTQYF. CDR3 nucleotides: TGTGCCAGCAGCTTAGGGGACAGGGATTTAGATACGCAGTATTTT.

CDR3 sequence: CASSQDATNEKLFF. CDR3 DNA: TGTGCCAGCAGCCAAGATGCAACTAATGAAAAACTGTTTTTT. The chain has TRBV3-1 (or the pseudogene TRBV3-2) and TRBJ1-4; no firm D call. This CDR3 is built from 14 residues. Deletions cut 0 bases from V and 0 bases from J, with 2 bases between. From germline, CDR1 is LGHDT and CDR2 YNNKEL (reference sequence).

V usage is TRBV2 and J usage is TRBJ2-4, with TRBD1 matching over 12 bases. CDR3 size: 18 residues. V lost 5 bases to trimming and J lost 6 bases; unmatched junction nucleotides: 14. CDR1 and CDR2 (germline): SNHLY, FYNNEI. The CDR3 sequence: CASSPKGQGARVGNIQYF. CDR3 nucleotides: TGTGCCAGCAGTCCCAAGGGACAGGGGGCTCGGGTTGGAAACATTCAGTACTTC.

The V and J genes are TRBV28 and TRBJ2-3, with D perhaps being TRBD1 or TRBD2 (6 bases each). V was clipped by 6 bases and J by 3 bases, with 16 bases between them. Per the germline V gene, CDR1 is MDHEN and CDR2 is SYDVKM. The CDR3 sequence is 15 residues long. CDR3 amino acids: CASSSGGLWTDTQYF. For the CDR3, the DNA is TGTGCCAGCAGCTCTGGGGGGCTTTGGACAGATACGCAGTATTTT. Full variable domain (rest looked up from reference TRBV28 and TRBJ2-3): DVKVTQSSRYLVKRTGEKVFLECVQDMDHENMFWYRQDPGLGLRLIYFSYDVKMKEKGDIPEGYSVSREKKERFSLILESASTNQTSMYLCASSSGGLWTDTQYFGPGTRLTVL.

This chain joins TRBV3-1 (or the pseudogene TRBV3-2) and TRBJ2-1; 8 nucleotides agree with TRBD2. The V and J ends lost 3 bases and 5 bases, in that order; junction bases with no gene match: 15. The CDR3 is made up of 18 amino acids. Germline lookup yields CDR1 LGHDT and CDR2 YNNKEL (reference sequence). In nucleotides, the CDR3 is TGTGCCAGCAGCCACCGCATAGGGGGGACTAGTTACCACAATGAGCAGTTCTTC. The encoded protein is CASSHRIGGTSYHNEQFF.